Listed below are T cell receptor beta chains from one sample, sequenced in a study of blood T cells in healthy people across ages. TCRdb recomputed calls from the 5' RACE reads with MiXCR, one row per CDR3 protein. The profile shows 1.5 million to 2 million distinct CDR3 sequences, about 49% of them singletons. Input material: blood. The receptors shown here come from a woman aged 40 to 50 in good health. The CDR3 runs from the conserved cysteine through the conserved F or W. Fields, in order: J gene, clone size, D gene, V gene, CDR3 DNA, CDR3 protein. A D gene is named only where the DNA matches it firmly. The size field is filled for only some rows; it gives once, few, many or a size class.

j_gene: TRBJ2-1
abundance: many
d_gene: NA
v_gene: TRBV25-1
CDR3nt: TGTGCCAGCAGTCCCTTATCCAATGAGCAGTTCTTC
CDR3aa: CASSPLSNEQFF

j_gene: TRBJ2-1
abundance: NA
d_gene: NA
v_gene: TRBV12-3/TRBV12-4
CDR3nt: TGTGCCAGCAGTTTAGGGCCTTTACAGGTCAGCACCTACAATGAGCAGTTCTTC
CDR3aa: CASSLGPLQVSTYNEQFF

j_gene: TRBJ2-7
abundance: once
d_gene: TRBD2
v_gene: TRBV28
CDR3nt: TGTGCCAGCAGTTCTCCCCAGGGCGGGGGTCTCTCCTACAATGAGCAGTACTTC
CDR3aa: CASSSPQGGGLSYNEQYF

j_gene: TRBJ2-3
abundance: NA
d_gene: NA
v_gene: TRBV6-5
CDR3nt: TGTGCCAGCAGTTACGAAGAGGGAGCAGTTCGCACGCAGTATTTT
CDR3aa: CASSYEEGAVRTQYF

j_gene: TRBJ2-3
abundance: NA
d_gene: NA
v_gene: TRBV15
CDR3nt: TGTGCCACCAGCAGAGTTGGGGGGGGCGAAGAAACAGATACGCAGTATTTT
CDR3aa: CATSRVGGGEETDTQYF

j_gene: TRBJ1-2
abundance: once
d_gene: NA
v_gene: TRBV6-5
CDR3nt: TGTGCCGGCAGTTACGGGGGGAGGTATGGCTACACCTTC
CDR3aa: CAGSYGGRYGYTF

j_gene: TRBJ2-5
abundance: NA
d_gene: TRBD2
v_gene: TRBV10-3
CDR3nt: TGTGCCATCAGCCAATCGTCAAGCGGGGGGGCGGGGGAGACCCAGTACTTC
CDR3aa: CAISQSSSGGAGETQYF

j_gene: TRBJ2-4
abundance: NA
d_gene: TRBD1
v_gene: TRBV7-2
CDR3nt: TGTGCCAGCAGCTCAGGGGGCTCGGGCAAAAACATTCAGTACTTC
CDR3aa: CASSSGGSGKNIQYF

j_gene: TRBJ1-2
abundance: NA
d_gene: TRBD1
v_gene: TRBV2
CDR3nt: TGTGCCAGCAGTTCCGGACAGGGGATCCCTAACTATGGCTACACCTTC
CDR3aa: CASSSGQGIPNYGYTF

j_gene: TRBJ1-2
abundance: NA
d_gene: NA
v_gene: TRBV20-1
CDR3nt: TGCAGTGCTAGAGACAGGGTTTTTAACTATGGCTACACCTTC
CDR3aa: CSARDRVFNYGYTF

j_gene: TRBJ1-6
abundance: few
d_gene: NA
v_gene: TRBV6-2/TRBV6-3
CDR3nt: TGTGCCAGCAGTTACGATCCGGCCAGAAATAATTCACCCCTCCACTTT
CDR3aa: CASSYDPARNNSPLHF

j_gene: TRBJ2-3
abundance: few
d_gene: NA
v_gene: TRBV29-1
CDR3nt: TGCAGCGTTGAAGGAACTACCAGATTGAGCACAGATACGCAGTATTTT
CDR3aa: CSVEGTTRLSTDTQYF

j_gene: TRBJ2-1
abundance: NA
d_gene: TRBD1
v_gene: TRBV20-1
CDR3nt: TGCAGTGTATTACCCGGGACAGGGGGCGGGAATGAGCAGTTCTTC
CDR3aa: CSVLPGTGGGNEQFF

j_gene: TRBJ2-3
abundance: once
d_gene: TRBD2
v_gene: TRBV6-2/TRBV6-3
CDR3nt: TGTGCCAGCAGTTCCCCTCCGCGGGGGGCAGATACGCAGTATTTT
CDR3aa: CASSSPPRGADTQYF

j_gene: TRBJ1-2
abundance: NA
d_gene: NA
v_gene: TRBV20-1
CDR3nt: TGCAGTGCTAGAACGATCGGGACCTCGGAGGGCTACACCTTC
CDR3aa: CSARTIGTSEGYTF

j_gene: TRBJ1-1
abundance: once
d_gene: TRBD1
v_gene: TRBV7-9
CDR3nt: TGTGCCAGCAGCCCTTGGACAGGGACTGAAGCTTTCTTT
CDR3aa: CASSPWTGTEAFF

j_gene: TRBJ2-1
abundance: few
d_gene: NA
v_gene: TRBV7-2
CDR3nt: TGTGCCAGCAGCCTCCGGGACTGGCTCAATGAGCAGTTCTTC
CDR3aa: CASSLRDWLNEQFF

j_gene: TRBJ2-5
abundance: NA
d_gene: NA
v_gene: TRBV4-2
CDR3nt: TGTGCCAGCAGCCAAGAATTCAATCGGGGAGAGACCCAGTACTTC
CDR3aa: CASSQEFNRGETQYF

j_gene: TRBJ1-2
abundance: NA
d_gene: TRBD1
v_gene: TRBV5-1
CDR3nt: TGCGCCAGCAGCCAGGGACAGGGCCCGGGTTATGGCTACACCTTC
CDR3aa: CASSQGQGPGYGYTF

j_gene: TRBJ1-1
abundance: NA
d_gene: NA
v_gene: TRBV13
CDR3nt: TGTGCCAGCACCACTCTGAGGGTCCGGGACCGAGTTATGAACACTGAAGCTTTCTTT
CDR3aa: CASTTLRVRDRVMNTEAFF

j_gene: TRBJ2-3
abundance: NA
d_gene: TRBD2
v_gene: TRBV20-1
CDR3nt: TGCAGTGCTAGGAGGACTAGGGATACGCAGTATTTT
CDR3aa: CSARRTRDTQYF

j_gene: TRBJ2-5
abundance: NA
d_gene: NA
v_gene: TRBV20-1
CDR3nt: TGCAGTGCTCTCGGGCGGGGTGTAAATGAGCAGTACTTC
CDR3aa: CSALGRGVNEQYF

j_gene: TRBJ2-5
abundance: NA
d_gene: NA
v_gene: TRBV9
CDR3nt: TGTGCCAGCAGCGTAGGAGGGTGGCGAGAGACCCAGTACTTC
CDR3aa: CASSVGGWRETQYF

j_gene: TRBJ1-4
abundance: NA
d_gene: TRBD1
v_gene: TRBV29-1
CDR3nt: TGCAGCGTATCGGGACAGATTAATGAAAAACTGTTTTTT
CDR3aa: CSVSGQINEKLFF

j_gene: TRBJ2-7
abundance: NA
d_gene: NA
v_gene: TRBV7-6
CDR3nt: TGTGCCAGCAGCGATACAAGGTTGAATGGCTACGAGCAGTACTTC
CDR3aa: CASSDTRLNGYEQYF

j_gene: TRBJ2-5
abundance: NA
d_gene: NA
v_gene: TRBV12-3/TRBV12-4
CDR3nt: TGTGCCAGCAGATTCCGGGGGCTTGTAGAGACCCAGTACTTC
CDR3aa: CASRFRGLVETQYF

j_gene: TRBJ1-2
abundance: few
d_gene: NA
v_gene: TRBV12-3/TRBV12-4
CDR3nt: TGTGCCAGCAGTTTCGGTATACTCTATGGCTACACCTTC
CDR3aa: CASSFGILYGYTF

j_gene: TRBJ1-6
abundance: NA
d_gene: NA
v_gene: TRBV20-1
CDR3nt: TGCAGTGCTAGAGATATGGGGAGCTCCTATAATTCACCCCTCCACTTT
CDR3aa: CSARDMGSSYNSPLHF

j_gene: TRBJ1-2
abundance: few
d_gene: NA
v_gene: TRBV6-2/TRBV6-3
CDR3nt: TGTGCCAGCAACGTAGGAGGGAACTATGGCTACACCTTC
CDR3aa: CASNVGGNYGYTF

j_gene: TRBJ1-2
abundance: few
d_gene: TRBD1
v_gene: TRBV6-6
CDR3nt: TGTGCCAGCAGTTACTCAGGGACAGGGGGCGGGTATGGCTACACCTTC
CDR3aa: CASSYSGTGGGYGYTF

j_gene: TRBJ2-5
abundance: NA
d_gene: TRBD1
v_gene: TRBV14
CDR3nt: TGTGCCAGCAGCCAAGGCCCGGGACAGGGGGAGACCCAGTACTTC
CDR3aa: CASSQGPGQGETQYF

j_gene: TRBJ2-1
abundance: few
d_gene: TRBD2
v_gene: TRBV7-2
CDR3nt: TGTGCCAGCAGCTTAGAAAGAGCGGGGGACAATGAGCAGTTCTTC
CDR3aa: CASSLERAGDNEQFF

j_gene: TRBJ2-1
abundance: NA
d_gene: NA
v_gene: TRBV5-1
CDR3nt: TGCGCCAGCAGCTTGCCAGGAGAGGAGCAGTTCTTC
CDR3aa: CASSLPGEEQFF

j_gene: TRBJ2-5
abundance: NA
d_gene: TRBD1
v_gene: TRBV20-1
CDR3nt: TGCAGTGTTCCGGGACAGAGGGGGCCAGAGACCCAGTACTTC
CDR3aa: CSVPGQRGPETQYF

j_gene: TRBJ2-1
abundance: NA
d_gene: NA
v_gene: TRBV5-1
CDR3nt: TGCGCCAGCACGGTAGGGGATGAGCAGTTCTTC
CDR3aa: CASTVGDEQFF

j_gene: TRBJ2-3
abundance: NA
d_gene: TRBD1
v_gene: TRBV4-3
CDR3nt: TGCGCCAGCAGCCAAGTTGGGACAGGCCCATCAAATACGCAGTATTTT
CDR3aa: CASSQVGTGPSNTQYF

j_gene: TRBJ1-2
abundance: few
d_gene: TRBD1
v_gene: TRBV10-3
CDR3nt: TGTGCCATCAGTGCTTGGGGACAGCGCTACTATGGCTACACCTTC
CDR3aa: CAISAWGQRYYGYTF

j_gene: TRBJ1-2
abundance: NA
d_gene: TRBD1
v_gene: TRBV4-1
CDR3nt: TGCGCCAGCAGCCAAGATACGGCAGGGGGGCACTATGGCTACACCTTC
CDR3aa: CASSQDTAGGHYGYTF

j_gene: TRBJ2-1
abundance: NA
d_gene: TRBD1
v_gene: TRBV2
CDR3nt: TGTGCCATCCACAGACAGGGGGGCAATGAGCAGTTCTTC
CDR3aa: CAIHRQGGNEQFF

j_gene: TRBJ1-2
abundance: NA
d_gene: NA
v_gene: TRBV18
CDR3nt: TGTGCCAGCTCTCCTCCGGGACCTATCATCTATGGCTACACCTTC
CDR3aa: CASSPPGPIIYGYTF